Presented here are 14 T cell receptor beta chains from one specimen sequenced in a study of CD8 T cells in cerebrospinal fluid in Alzheimer's disease. TCRdb re-called the 10x single-cell sequencing reads and gives one entry per CDR3 protein, without DNA. This table lists more than 500 distinct CDR3 sequences. Sequenced sample: cerebrospinal fluid. The receptors originated from a human donor with Alzheimer's disease.

By frequency, this clonotype registers large. The V gene is TRBV7-3, the J gene TRBJ2-3; absent DNA, TCRdb's TRBD1 call cannot be checked. CDR1 and CDR2 (germline): SGHTA, FQGTGA. This CDR3 has 18 amino acids. The CDR3 loop is CASSPSGATMRGTDTQYF.

Its frequency marks this clonotype as medium-sized. The chain couples TRBV2 to TRBJ2-7; there is no DNA to check the TCRdb D call of TRBD1. Germline CDR1 reads SNHLY; CDR2 reads FYNNEI. This CDR3 has 14 amino acids. CDR3 sequence: CASRSGTGAYEQYF.

According to its frequency, this clonotype is medium-sized (0.01 to 0.1%). V usage is TRBV13 and J usage is TRBJ1-2; TCRdb reports TRBD1, a call that lacks DNA to check it against. Looked up from germline, CDR1 is PRHDT and CDR2 is FYEKMQ (reference sequence). The CDR3 covers 17 residues. The CDR3: CASSQSGTGLYIYGYTF.

According to its frequency, this clonotype is medium-sized. The chain joins TRBV19 to TRBJ1-3; absent DNA, TCRdb's TRBD1 call cannot be checked. The length of the CDR3 is 12 residues. Germline CDR1 reads LNHDA; CDR2 reads SQIVND (reference sequence). CDR3 amino acids: CASSTGGNTIYF.

The V call is TRBV4-1, the J call TRBJ2-5; as DNA is missing, the TRBD2 call by TCRdb cannot be tested. This CDR3 is 13 amino acids long. Germline V gene data show CDR1 as MGHRA and CDR2 as YSYEKL. The CDR3 reads CASSQTSGETQYF.

According to its frequency, this clonotype is large. The chain is built from TRBV5-1 and TRBJ1-5. Germline CDR1 reads SGHRS; CDR2 reads YFSETQ. This CDR3 spans 14 amino acids. The CDR3 protein is CASSSGGGNQPQHF.

This clonotype is labeled large (0.1 to 1%) based on frequency. The rearrangement links TRBV7-2 to TRBJ1-2. This CDR3 region has 13 residues. Germline CDR1 reads SGHTA; CDR2 reads FQGNSA. CDR3 protein: CASSPTTNYGYTF.

This clonotype is identified as large from frequency. This rearrangement joins TRBV2 to TRBJ2-3. This CDR3 spans 14 amino acids. The V gene's germline CDR1 is SNHLY and CDR2 FYNNEI. CDR3 sequence: CASKDLVSTDTQYF.

The rearrangement links TRBV20-1 to TRBJ2-3; TCRdb proposes TRBD2, but this gene call is untestable without DNA. CDR1 is DFQATT, CDR2 SNEGSKA, per germline (reference sequence). This CDR3 has 15 residues. The CDR3 sequence is CSARDLGTYTDTQYF.

By frequency, this clonotype is large. CDR3 loop: CASSLGRGHHQETQYF. The chain joins TRBV28 to TRBJ2-5; TCRdb gives TRBD1 as the D gene, but with no DNA this cannot be confirmed. The CDR3 length is 16 residues. Germline values: CDR1 MDHEN, CDR2 SYDVKM.

This clonotype counts as medium-sized by frequency. This chain uses TRBV7-3 with TRBJ2-3; TCRdb picks TRBD1, but there is no DNA to check that call. The CDR3 covers 16 residues. Germline V gene data show CDR1 as SGHTA and CDR2 as FQGTGA. The CDR3 protein is CASSLHLAGNADTQYF.

This clonotype ranks as hyperexpanded in terms of frequency. This chain connects TRBV6-2 or TRBV6-3 to TRBJ2-3. This CDR3 spans 11 amino acids. Per germline, CDR1 MNHEY and CDR2 SVGEGT. CDR3 amino acids: CASSYGDTQYF.

Measured by frequency, this clonotype is large. This sequence joins TRBV4-1 and TRBJ1-5. Germline-derived CDR1 and CDR2 are MGHRA and YSYEKL. The CDR3 runs 16 residues. CDR3 sequence reads: CASSPPSCWANQPQHF.

This clonotype is deemed hyperexpanded by its frequency. The chain combines TRBV28 with TRBJ1-2. The germline V gene encodes CDR1 MDHEN and CDR2 SYDVKM. This CDR3 region has 16 residues. CDR3 sequence reads: CASSPSYPKSNYGYTF.